The sequence of this T cell receptor beta chain was determined in a study of TIL therapy for anti-PD-1-resistant metastatic lung cancer (dated by TCRdb to the early 2020s). For the wider study: Tumors were collected before any PD-1/PD-L1 blockade, after which patients were given nivolumab, and patients who progressed were given lymphodepletion, an infusion of expanded TIL and IL-2. Most of the cohort had lung adenocarcinoma, a handful of tumors were EGFR-mutant and two were ALK-rearranged, and half of the patients were current or former smokers. Tumor and peripheral blood T cell receptor beta sequencing was used to track clonotypes across tumor, expanded TIL product and serial blood samples. A median non-synonymous tumor mutation burden of more than 1.2 mutations per megabase was determined across the cohort by whole-exome sequencing. Enrolled patients had a median age of around 50 years (range about 38-75) and a median tumor PD-L1 proportion score of approximately 6%.

Note on this clone: Its antigen is currently not known. Base qualities were left out, and no much larger clone turns up one base away.

The CDR3 spans 17 residues, from the cysteine through the phenylalanine. Only the CDR3 region is kept as DNA, spanning 51 bases read in frame from base 1. V is cut back by 4 bases and J by 2 bases, with 8 bases in the junction unmatched. Sequences SGHRS (CDR1) and YFSETQ (CDR2) are obtained from the germline V gene. The immunoSEQ v3 hsTCRB kit was used to amplify TCR beta CDR3 regions from genomic DNA through bias-controlled multiplex PCR. TCR libraries were sequenced on an Illumina NextSeq 500 to around 2.2 million read pairs for survey level or roughly 4.5-6 million for deep level. On the study's bioinformatics: V, D and J genes were assigned, non-productive sequences were removed, and clonality was reported by immunoSEQ Analyzer software. To compare repertoires between infused TIL and blood, productive Simpson clonality was used along with the Morisita overlap index of productive TRB rearrangements. For each clone in blood, the absolute clonotype count was estimated by multiplying the lymphocyte count by the CD3+ fraction and by the clone's productive frequency. This is the immuneACCESS table as TCRdb keeps it, with only in-frame sequences that have V and J called. A part of the clones is gone; compared with another copy, unresolved V genes explain less than half, and the rest is unexplained. That table is the source of V, J and clone size, and D and trimming were worked out from the DNA. The sample includes 40,000 to 55,000 clones, with roughly 78% observed a single time. The ten largest account for around 4.8% of the sample.

The intended sense of this specimen's time point label: pre-treatment sample, taken before nivolumab and TIL therapy. Adults with stage 4 NSCLC were enrolled in a dual-center phase I trial from late 2017 to January 2020. The samples were obtained from a phase I trial that was single-arm and open-label and tested tumor-infiltrating lymphocyte therapy combined with nivolumab in advanced non-small cell lung cancer. Blood mononuclear cells were isolated from EDTA tubes by Ficoll gradient and were snap-frozen as pellets, and DNA was extracted with a Qiagen mini-prep kit. The paper as a whole reports these results and caveats: The cohort was highly selected, with more treatment-naive, never-smoker and oncogene-addicted patients than typical, limiting generalizability. Clonotypes from the infused TIL partially replaced the baseline peripheral repertoire and then declined over months, and persistence showed no apparent association with response. The study protocol defined all tumor marker inferences as exploratory.

The source was blood, collected at baseline. The chain employs TRBV5-1 and TRBJ2-3; TRBD1 lines up with 12 middle nucleotides. The receptor was isolated from a woman between 30 and 80 years old with non-small cell lung cancer. The CDR3 in this case is CASSKSSGQGATDTQYF. Here is the DNA: TGCGCCAGCAGCAAGAGTTCGGGACAGGGGGCCACAGATACGCAGTATTTT.